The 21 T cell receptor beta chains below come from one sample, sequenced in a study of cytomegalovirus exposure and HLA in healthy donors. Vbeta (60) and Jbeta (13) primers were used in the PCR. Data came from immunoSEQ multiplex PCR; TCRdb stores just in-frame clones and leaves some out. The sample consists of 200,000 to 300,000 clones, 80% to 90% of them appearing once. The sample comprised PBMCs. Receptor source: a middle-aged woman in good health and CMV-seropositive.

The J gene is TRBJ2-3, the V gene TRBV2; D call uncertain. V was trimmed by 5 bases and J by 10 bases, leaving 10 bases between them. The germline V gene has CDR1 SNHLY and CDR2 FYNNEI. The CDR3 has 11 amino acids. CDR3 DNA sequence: TGTGCCAGCAGTTATCAGGTTGCGCAGTATTTT. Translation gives CASSYQVAQYF.

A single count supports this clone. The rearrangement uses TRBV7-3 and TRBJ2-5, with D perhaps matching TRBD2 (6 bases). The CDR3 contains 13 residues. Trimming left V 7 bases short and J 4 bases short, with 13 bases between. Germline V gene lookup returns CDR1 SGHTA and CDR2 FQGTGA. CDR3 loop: CASNPRRGETQYF. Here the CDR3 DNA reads TGTGCCAGCAACCCTAGGCGGGGAGAGACCCAGTACTTC.

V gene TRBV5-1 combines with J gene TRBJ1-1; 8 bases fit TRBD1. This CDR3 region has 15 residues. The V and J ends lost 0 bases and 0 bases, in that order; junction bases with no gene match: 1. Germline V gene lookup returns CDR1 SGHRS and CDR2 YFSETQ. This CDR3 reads CASSLGQGLNTEAFF. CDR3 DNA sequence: TGCGCCAGCAGCTTGGGACAGGGGTTGAACACTGAAGCTTTCTTT.

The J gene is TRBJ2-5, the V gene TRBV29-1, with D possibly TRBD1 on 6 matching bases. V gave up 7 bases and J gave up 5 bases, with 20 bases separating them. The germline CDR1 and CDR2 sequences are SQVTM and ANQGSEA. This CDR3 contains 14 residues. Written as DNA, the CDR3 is TGCAGCGGGTACCGGGACATAGCCGGGGAGACCCAGTACTTC. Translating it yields CSGYRDIAGETQYF. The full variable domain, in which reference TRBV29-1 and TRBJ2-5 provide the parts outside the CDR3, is SAVISQKPSRDICQRGTSLTIQCQVDSQVTMMFWYRQQPGQSLTLIATANQGSEATYESGFVIDKFPISRPNLTFSTLTVSNMSPEDSSIYLCSGYRDIAGETQYFGPGTRLLVL.

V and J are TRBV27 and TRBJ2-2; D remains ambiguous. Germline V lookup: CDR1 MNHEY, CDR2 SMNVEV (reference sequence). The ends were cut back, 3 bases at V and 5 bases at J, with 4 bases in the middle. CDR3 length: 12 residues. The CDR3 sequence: CASSFSTGELFF. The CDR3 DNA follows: TGTGCCAGCAGTTTTTCTACCGGGGAGCTGTTTTTT.

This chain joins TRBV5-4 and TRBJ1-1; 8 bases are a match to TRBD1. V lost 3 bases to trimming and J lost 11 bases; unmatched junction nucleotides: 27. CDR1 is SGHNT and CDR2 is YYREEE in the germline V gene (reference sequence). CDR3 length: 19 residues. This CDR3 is CASSSTTLGVDQGAGGAFF. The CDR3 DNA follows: TGTGCCAGCAGCTCGACCACCCTCGGGGTTGACCAGGGGGCCGGTGGGGCTTTCTTT.

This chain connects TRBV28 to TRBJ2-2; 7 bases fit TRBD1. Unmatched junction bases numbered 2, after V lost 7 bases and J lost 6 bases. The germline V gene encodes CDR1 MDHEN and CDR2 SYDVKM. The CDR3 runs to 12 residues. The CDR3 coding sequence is TGTGCCAGCACCGACAGGGCCGGGGAGCTGTTTTTT. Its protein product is CASTDRAGELFF.

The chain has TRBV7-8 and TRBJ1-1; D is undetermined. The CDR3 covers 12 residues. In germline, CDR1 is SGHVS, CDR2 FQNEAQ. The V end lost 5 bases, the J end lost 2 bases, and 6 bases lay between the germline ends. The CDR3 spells CASSHFNTEAFF. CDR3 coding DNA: TGTGCCAGCAGCCACTTTAACACTGAAGCTTTCTTT.

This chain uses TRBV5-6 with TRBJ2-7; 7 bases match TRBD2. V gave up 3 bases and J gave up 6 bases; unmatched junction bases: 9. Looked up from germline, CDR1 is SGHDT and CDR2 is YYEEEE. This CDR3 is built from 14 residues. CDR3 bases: TGTGCCAGCAGCTCAAAGACTAGCCTGGGCGAGCAGTACTTC. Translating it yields CASSSKTSLGEQYF. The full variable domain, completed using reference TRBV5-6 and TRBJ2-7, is DAGVTQSPTHLIKTRGQQVTLRCSPKSGHDTVSWYQQALGQGPQFIFQYYEEEERQRGNFPDRFSGHQFPNYSSELNVNALLLGDSALYLCASSSKTSLGEQYFGPGTRLTVT.

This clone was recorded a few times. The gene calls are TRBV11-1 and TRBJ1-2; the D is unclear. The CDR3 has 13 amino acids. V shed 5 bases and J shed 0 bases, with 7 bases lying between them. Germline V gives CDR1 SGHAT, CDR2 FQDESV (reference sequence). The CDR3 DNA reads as TGTGCCAGCAGCCCCGGTTCTAACTATGGCTACACCTTC. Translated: CASSPGSNYGYTF. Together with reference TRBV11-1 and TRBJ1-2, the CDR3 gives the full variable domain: EAEVAQSPRYKITEKSQAVAFWCDPISGHATLYWYRQILGQGPELLVQFQDESVVDDSQLPKDRFSAERLKGVDSTLKIQPAELGDSAMYLCASSPGSNYGYTFGSGTRLTVV.

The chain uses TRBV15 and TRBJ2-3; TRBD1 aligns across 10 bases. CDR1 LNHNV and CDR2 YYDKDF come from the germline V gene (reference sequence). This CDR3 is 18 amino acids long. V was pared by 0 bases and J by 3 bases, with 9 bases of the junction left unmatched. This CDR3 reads CATSRDSGTGEATDTQYF. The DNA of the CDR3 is TGTGCCACCAGCAGAGATAGCGGGACAGGGGAGGCGACAGATACGCAGTATTTT.

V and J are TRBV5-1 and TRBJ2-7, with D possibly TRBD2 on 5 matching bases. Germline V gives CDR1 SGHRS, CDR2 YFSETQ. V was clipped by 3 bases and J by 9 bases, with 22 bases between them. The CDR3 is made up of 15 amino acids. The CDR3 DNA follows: TGCGCCAGCAGCTCCTCGACGGGGTCTCCTACCCGGCAGTACTTC. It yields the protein CASSSSTGSPTRQYF.

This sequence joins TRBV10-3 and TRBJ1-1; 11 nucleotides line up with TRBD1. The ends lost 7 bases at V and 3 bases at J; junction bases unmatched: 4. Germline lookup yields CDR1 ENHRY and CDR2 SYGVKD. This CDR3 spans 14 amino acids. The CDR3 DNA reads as TGTGCCATCAATGGACAGGGGGCGGACACTGAAGCTTTCTTT. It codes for CAINGQGADTEAFF.

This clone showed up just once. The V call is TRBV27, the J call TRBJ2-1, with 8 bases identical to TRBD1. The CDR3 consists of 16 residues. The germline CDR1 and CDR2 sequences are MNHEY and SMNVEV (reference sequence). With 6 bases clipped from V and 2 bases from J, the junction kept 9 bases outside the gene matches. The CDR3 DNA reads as TGTGCCAGCAGCACAGTGACAGGGGTTGCCTACAATGAGCAGTTCTTC. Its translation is CASSTVTGVAYNEQFF.

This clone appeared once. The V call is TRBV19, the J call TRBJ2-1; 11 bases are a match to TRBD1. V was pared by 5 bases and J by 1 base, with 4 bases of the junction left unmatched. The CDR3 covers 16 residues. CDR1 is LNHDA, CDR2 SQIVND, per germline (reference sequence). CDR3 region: CASSQGTGGSYNEQFF. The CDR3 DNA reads TGTGCCAGTAGTCAAGGGACAGGGGGGTCCTACAATGAGCAGTTCTTC.

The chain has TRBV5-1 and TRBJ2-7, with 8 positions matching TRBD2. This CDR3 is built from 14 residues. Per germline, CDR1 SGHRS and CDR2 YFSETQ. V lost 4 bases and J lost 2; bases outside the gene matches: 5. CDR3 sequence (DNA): TGCGCCAGCAGCCCGAGCGGGAGCCCCTACGAGCAGTACTTC. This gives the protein CASSPSGSPYEQYF.

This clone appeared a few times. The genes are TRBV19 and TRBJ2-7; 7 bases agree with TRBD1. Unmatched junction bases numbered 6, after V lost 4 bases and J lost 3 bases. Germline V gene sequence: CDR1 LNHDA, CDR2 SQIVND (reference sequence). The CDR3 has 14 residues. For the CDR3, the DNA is TGTGCCAGTAGTAACCGACAGGGAAGCTACGAGCAGTACTTC. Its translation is CASSNRQGSYEQYF.

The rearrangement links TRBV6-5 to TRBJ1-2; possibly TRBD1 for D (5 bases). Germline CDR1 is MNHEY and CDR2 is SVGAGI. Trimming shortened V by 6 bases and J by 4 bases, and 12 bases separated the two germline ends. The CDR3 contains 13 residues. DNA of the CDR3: TGTGCCAGCAGCCCCGGGACTTCCTATGGCTACACCTTC. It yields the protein CASSPGTSYGYTF.

CDR3 loop: CASSIDFRAGNTGELFF. The CDR3, as DNA: TGTGCCAGTAGTATAGATTTCAGGGCAGGGAACACCGGGGAGCTGTTTTTT. V gene TRBV19 combines with J gene TRBJ2-2; weak D call: TRBD1 (5 bases). The V end lost 0 bases, the J end lost 1 base, and 12 bases lay between the germline ends. Germline V lookup: CDR1 LNHDA, CDR2 SQIVND (reference sequence). The CDR3 covers 17 residues.

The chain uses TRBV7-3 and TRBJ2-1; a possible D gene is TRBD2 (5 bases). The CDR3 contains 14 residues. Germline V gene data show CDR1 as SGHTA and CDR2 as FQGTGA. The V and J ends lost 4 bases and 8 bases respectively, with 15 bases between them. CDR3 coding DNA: TGTGCCAGCAGCTACTCCCCCCGGGGAGATGAGCAGTTCTTC. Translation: CASSYSPRGDEQFF.

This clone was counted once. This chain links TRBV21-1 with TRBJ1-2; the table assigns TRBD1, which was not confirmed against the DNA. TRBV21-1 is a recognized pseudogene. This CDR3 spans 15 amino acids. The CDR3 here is CASSPRRGRVHGYTF. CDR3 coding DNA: TGTGCCAGCAGCCCTCGTAGGGGTAGGGTCCATGGCTACACCTTC.